The present T cell receptor (beta chain) was sequenced within a study of blood T cell repertoires in COVID-19. V gave up 6 bases and J gave up 1 base; unmatched junction bases: 4. Germline values: CDR1 MNHNY, CDR2 SVGAGI (reference sequence). This CDR3 is built from 15 residues. This table comes from immunoSEQ multiplex PCR, and its TCRdb copy is limited to in-frame clones, with some not included. Seen here are 250,000 to 350,000 clones, around 87% observed once, and the top ten hold around 8%. The gene calls are TRBV6-6 and TRBJ2-3; TRBD1 matches 10 bases. The source of this sequence is a woman aged 45-60 years who had recovered from COVID-19. Sequencing used peripheral blood. CDR3 DNA: TGTGCCAGCAGCGCTGGACAGGGGGGCACAGATACGCAGTATTTT. It is translated as CASSAGQGGTDTQYF.